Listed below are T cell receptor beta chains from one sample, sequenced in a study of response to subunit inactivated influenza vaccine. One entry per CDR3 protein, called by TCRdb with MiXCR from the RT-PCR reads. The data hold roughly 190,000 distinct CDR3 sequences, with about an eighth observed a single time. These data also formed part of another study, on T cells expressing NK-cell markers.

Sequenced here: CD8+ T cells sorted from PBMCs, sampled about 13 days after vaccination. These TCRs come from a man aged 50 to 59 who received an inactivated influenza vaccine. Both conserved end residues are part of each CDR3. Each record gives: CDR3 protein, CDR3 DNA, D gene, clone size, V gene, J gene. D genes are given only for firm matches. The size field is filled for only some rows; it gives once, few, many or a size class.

CDR3aa: CSARVRQGNTGELFF; CDR3nt: TGCAGTGCTAGAGTCCGCCAGGGGAACACCGGGGAGCTGTTTTTT; d_gene: NA; abundance: few; v_gene: TRBV20-1; j_gene: TRBJ2-2
CDR3aa: CASSHPTGNSNQPQHF; CDR3nt: TGTGCCAGCAGCCATCCGACCGGCAATAGCAATCAGCCCCAGCATTTT; d_gene: NA; abundance: few; v_gene: TRBV4-2; j_gene: TRBJ1-5
CDR3aa: CASSLLQSTDTQYF; CDR3nt: TGTGCCAGCAGCCTTTTACAGAGCACAGATACGCAGTATTTT; d_gene: NA; abundance: many; v_gene: TRBV3-1; j_gene: TRBJ2-3
CDR3aa: CASSSTSGEASEQYF; CDR3nt: TGTGCCAGCAGCTCTACTAGCGGGGAGGCATCCGAGCAGTACTTC; d_gene: TRBD2; abundance: many; v_gene: TRBV5-5; j_gene: TRBJ2-7
CDR3aa: CASSLRLAGDSPYNEQFF; CDR3nt: TGTGCCAGCAGTTTAAGGCTAGCGGGAGATTCCCCCTACAATGAGCAGTTCTTC; d_gene: TRBD2; abundance: many; v_gene: TRBV12-3/TRBV12-4; j_gene: TRBJ2-1
CDR3aa: CASSQSSGSNQPQHF; CDR3nt: TGTGCCAGCAGCCAATCGTCGGGGAGCAATCAGCCCCAGCATTTT; d_gene: NA; abundance: NA; v_gene: TRBV16; j_gene: TRBJ1-5
CDR3aa: CASSYSTTDPLYNEQFF; CDR3nt: TGTGCCAGCAGTTACTCGACGACAGACCCCCTCTACAATGAGCAGTTCTTC; d_gene: NA; abundance: NA; v_gene: TRBV6-2/TRBV6-3; j_gene: TRBJ2-1
CDR3aa: CASSEELAGLSSYNEQFF; CDR3nt: TGTGCCAGCAGTGAAGAACTAGCGGGGCTGAGCTCCTACAATGAGCAGTTCTTC; d_gene: TRBD2; abundance: NA; v_gene: TRBV25-1; j_gene: TRBJ2-1
CDR3aa: CASSQASGHPSEQYF; CDR3nt: TGCGCCAGCAGCCAAGCCTCGGGACACCCTTCCGAGCAGTACTTC; d_gene: NA; abundance: NA; v_gene: TRBV4-1; j_gene: TRBJ2-7
CDR3aa: CASSYSRGVNTEAFF; CDR3nt: TGTGCCAGCAGTTACAGCAGGGGGGTGAACACTGAAGCTTTCTTT; d_gene: TRBD1; abundance: few; v_gene: TRBV6-5; j_gene: TRBJ1-1
CDR3aa: CATSNRVGEADTQYF; CDR3nt: TGTGCCACCAGCAACCGCGTTGGGGAGGCAGATACGCAGTATTTT; d_gene: NA; abundance: few; v_gene: TRBV15; j_gene: TRBJ2-3
CDR3aa: CASSEDTPGGGVYEQYF; CDR3nt: TGTGCCAGCAGTGAAGATACTCCCGGGGGGGGCGTATACGAGCAGTACTTC; d_gene: TRBD2; abundance: NA; v_gene: TRBV2; j_gene: TRBJ2-7
CDR3aa: CASSWGKETQYF; CDR3nt: TGTGCCAGCAGTTGGGGAAAGGAGACCCAGTACTTC; d_gene: NA; abundance: few; v_gene: TRBV28; j_gene: TRBJ2-5
CDR3aa: CASSLMQGSPDTQYF; CDR3nt: TGCGCCAGCAGCCTTATGCAGGGGTCCCCGGATACGCAGTATTTT; d_gene: NA; abundance: few; v_gene: TRBV4-1; j_gene: TRBJ2-3
CDR3aa: CASSYLAGDDTGELFF; CDR3nt: TGTGCCAGCAGCTACTTAGCGGGAGATGACACCGGGGAGCTGTTTTTT; d_gene: TRBD2; abundance: NA; v_gene: TRBV7-9; j_gene: TRBJ2-2
CDR3aa: CASSQSILVAGLTYEQYF; CDR3nt: TGCGCCAGCAGCCAATCTATACTTGTAGCGGGGCTTACCTACGAGCAGTACTTC; d_gene: TRBD2; abundance: few; v_gene: TRBV4-3; j_gene: TRBJ2-7
CDR3aa: CSLWGGETGPEWNTEAFF; CDR3nt: TGCAGCCTCTGGGGGGGGGAGACTGGCCCCGAATGGAACACTGAAGCTTTCTTT; d_gene: NA; abundance: few; v_gene: TRBV29-1; j_gene: TRBJ1-1
CDR3aa: CASTGGDFSPYGYTF; CDR3nt: TGTGCCAGCACGGGAGGGGATTTTTCCCCCTATGGCTACACCTTC; d_gene: NA; abundance: NA; v_gene: TRBV9; j_gene: TRBJ1-2
CDR3aa: CASSQVAGLGTEAFF; CDR3nt: TGCGCCAGCAGCCAAGTGGCGGGGCTCGGCACTGAAGCTTTCTTT; d_gene: NA; abundance: few; v_gene: TRBV4-3; j_gene: TRBJ1-1
CDR3aa: CSAPDKRKLGEQYF; CDR3nt: TGCAGTGCTCCCGACAAGCGGAAGCTGGGGGAGCAGTACTTC; d_gene: NA; abundance: NA; v_gene: TRBV20-1; j_gene: TRBJ2-7
CDR3aa: CSASTGEPGTRSRDYNEQFF; CDR3nt: TGCAGTGCTTCGACAGGGGAGCCCGGAACACGCTCCCGCGACTACAATGAGCAGTTCTTC; d_gene: TRBD1; abundance: NA; v_gene: TRBV20-1; j_gene: TRBJ2-1
CDR3aa: CASSSLQGLGTQYF; CDR3nt: TGTGCCAGCAGCTCTCTACAGGGGTTGGGTACGCAGTATTTT; d_gene: TRBD1; abundance: few; v_gene: TRBV7-9; j_gene: TRBJ2-3
CDR3aa: CASSYSDTQNTEAFF; CDR3nt: TGTGCCAGCAGTTACTCGGACACTCAGAACACTGAAGCTTTCTTT; d_gene: NA; abundance: few; v_gene: TRBV6-5; j_gene: TRBJ1-1
CDR3aa: CASSFRPGGYGYTF; CDR3nt: TGTGCCAGCAGTTTCAGGCCCGGTGGCTATGGCTACACCTTC; d_gene: NA; abundance: NA; v_gene: TRBV27; j_gene: TRBJ1-2